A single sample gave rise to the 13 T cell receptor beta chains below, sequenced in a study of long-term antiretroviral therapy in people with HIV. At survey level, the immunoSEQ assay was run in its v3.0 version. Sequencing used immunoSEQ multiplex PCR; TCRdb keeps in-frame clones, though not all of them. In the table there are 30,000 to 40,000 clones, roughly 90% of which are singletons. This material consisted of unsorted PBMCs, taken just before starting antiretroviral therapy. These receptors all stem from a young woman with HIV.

The CDR3 DNA follows: TGTGCCAGCTGGGAAGGAGGAGGCTACACCTTC. This translates into CASWEGGGYTF. The gene calls are TRBV28 and TRBJ1-2; no clear D. The germline gives CDR1 MDHEN, CDR2 SYDVKM. The CDR3 contains 11 residues. V lost 8 bases and J lost 8, with 12 bases in between.

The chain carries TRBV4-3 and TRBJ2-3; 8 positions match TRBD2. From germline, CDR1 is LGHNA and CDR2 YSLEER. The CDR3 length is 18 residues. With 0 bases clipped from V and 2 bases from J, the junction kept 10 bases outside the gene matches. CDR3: CASSQDQASGLNTDTQYF. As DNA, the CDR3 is TGCGCCAGCAGCCAAGATCAGGCTAGCGGGCTAAACACAGATACGCAGTATTTT.

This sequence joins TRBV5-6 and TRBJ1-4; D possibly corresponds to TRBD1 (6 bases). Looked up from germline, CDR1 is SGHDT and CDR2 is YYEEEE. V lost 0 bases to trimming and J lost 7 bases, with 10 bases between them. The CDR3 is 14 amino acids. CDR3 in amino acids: CASSLATGREKLFF. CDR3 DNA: TGTGCCAGCAGCTTGGCCACAGGGCGTGAAAAACTGTTTTTT.

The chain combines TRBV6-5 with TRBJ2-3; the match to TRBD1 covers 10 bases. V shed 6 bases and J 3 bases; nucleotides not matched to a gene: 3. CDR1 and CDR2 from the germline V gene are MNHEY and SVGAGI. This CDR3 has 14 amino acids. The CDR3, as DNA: TGTGCCAGCAGCCCGGGACAGGGGACAGATACGCAGTATTTT. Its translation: CASSPGQGTDTQYF.

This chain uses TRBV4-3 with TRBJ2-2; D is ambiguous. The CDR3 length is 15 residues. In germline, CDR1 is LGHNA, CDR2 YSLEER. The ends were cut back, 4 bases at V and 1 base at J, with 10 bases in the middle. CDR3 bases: TGCGCCAGCAGCCTTATGACGGTGAACACCGGGGAGCTGTTTTTT. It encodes CASSLMTVNTGELFF.

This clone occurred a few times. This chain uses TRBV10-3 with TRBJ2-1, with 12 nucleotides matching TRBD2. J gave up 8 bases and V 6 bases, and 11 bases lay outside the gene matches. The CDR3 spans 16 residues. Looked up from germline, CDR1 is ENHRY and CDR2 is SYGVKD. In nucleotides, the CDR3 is TGTGCCATCAGCCCCGGACTAGCGGGAATGAGCGATGAGCAGTTCTTC. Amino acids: CAISPGLAGMSDEQFF.

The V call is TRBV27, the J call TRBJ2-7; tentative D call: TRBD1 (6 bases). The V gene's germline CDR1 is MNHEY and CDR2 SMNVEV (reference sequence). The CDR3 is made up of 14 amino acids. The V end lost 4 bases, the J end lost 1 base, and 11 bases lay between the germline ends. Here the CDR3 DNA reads TGTGCCAGCAGTTCTCAAACAGGGTCCTACGAGCAGTACTTC. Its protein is CASSSQTGSYEQYF.

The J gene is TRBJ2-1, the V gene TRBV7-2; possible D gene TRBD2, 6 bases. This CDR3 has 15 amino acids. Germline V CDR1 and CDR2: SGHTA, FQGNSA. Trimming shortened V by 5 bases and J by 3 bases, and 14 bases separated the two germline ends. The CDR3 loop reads CASSVRDSFYNEQFF. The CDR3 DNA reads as TGTGCCAGCAGCGTCCGGGACTCCTTCTACAATGAGCAGTTCTTC.

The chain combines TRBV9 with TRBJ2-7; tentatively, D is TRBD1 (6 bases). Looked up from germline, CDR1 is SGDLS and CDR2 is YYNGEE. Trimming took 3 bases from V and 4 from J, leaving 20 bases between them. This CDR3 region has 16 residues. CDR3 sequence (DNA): TGTGCCAGCAGCGGCCGGGTGGGGGCTTCAAATTACGAGCAGTACTTC. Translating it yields CASSGRVGASNYEQYF.

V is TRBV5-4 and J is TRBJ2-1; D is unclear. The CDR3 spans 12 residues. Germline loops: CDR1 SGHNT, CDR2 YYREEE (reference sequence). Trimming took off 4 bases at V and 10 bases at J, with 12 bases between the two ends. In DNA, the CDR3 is TGTGCCAGCAGCAAAGACGATCGGGAGCAGTTCTTC. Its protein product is CASSKDDREQFF. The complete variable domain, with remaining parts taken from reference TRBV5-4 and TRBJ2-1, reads ETGVTQSPTHLIKTRGQQVTLRCSSQSGHNTVSWYQQALGQGPQFIFQYYREEENGRGNFPPRFSGLQFPNYSSELNVNALELDDSALYLCASSKDDREQFFGPGTRLTVL.

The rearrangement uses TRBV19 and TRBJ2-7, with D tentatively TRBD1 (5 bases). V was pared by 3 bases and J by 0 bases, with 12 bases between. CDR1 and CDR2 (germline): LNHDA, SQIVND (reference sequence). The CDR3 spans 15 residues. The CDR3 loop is CASSMQGPSSYEQYF. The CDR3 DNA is TGTGCCAGTAGTATGCAGGGTCCTAGCTCCTACGAGCAGTACTTC. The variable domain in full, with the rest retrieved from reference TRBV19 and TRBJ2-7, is DGGITQSPKYLFRKEGQNVTLSCEQNLNHDAMYWYRQDPGQGLRLIYYSQIVNDFQKGDIAEGYSVSREKKESFPLTVTSAQKNPTAFYLCASSMQGPSSYEQYFGPGTRLTVT.

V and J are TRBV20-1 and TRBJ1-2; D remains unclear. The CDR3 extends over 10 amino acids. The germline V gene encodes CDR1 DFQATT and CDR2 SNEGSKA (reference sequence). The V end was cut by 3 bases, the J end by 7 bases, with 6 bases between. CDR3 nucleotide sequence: TGCAGTGCTAGTATGTCTGGCTACACCTTC. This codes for CSASMSGYTF.

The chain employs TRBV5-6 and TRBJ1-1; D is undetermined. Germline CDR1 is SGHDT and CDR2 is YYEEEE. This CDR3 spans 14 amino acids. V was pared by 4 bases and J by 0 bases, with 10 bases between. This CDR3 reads CASSPRVVNTEAFF. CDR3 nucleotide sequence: TGTGCCAGCAGCCCGAGGGTGGTGAACACTGAAGCTTTCTTT. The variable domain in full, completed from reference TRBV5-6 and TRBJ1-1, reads DAGVTQSPTHLIKTRGQQVTLRCSPKSGHDTVSWYQQALGQGPQFIFQYYEEEERQRGNFPDRFSGHQFPNYSSELNVNALLLGDSALYLCASSPRVVNTEAFFGQGTRLTVV.